A single sample is the source of the 27 T cell receptor beta chains below, sequenced in a study of T cell repertoires in cytomegalovirus infection. MiXCR, applied by TCRdb to the reads, yields one record per CDR3 protein. The profile covers roughly 500,000 distinct CDR3 sequences, with 16% appearing a single time and 24% taken by the ten largest. Sequencing was performed on CD8+ T cells from PBMCs. The receptors shown here come from a human donor in good health (CMV status not recorded). Some clones in this sample may be carry-over from other donors' samples.

The chain employs TRBV6-5 and TRBJ1-1; the D gene is possibly TRBD1 (5 bases). V was trimmed by 2 bases and J by 7 bases, leaving 11 bases between them. CDR3 length: 13 amino acids. Germline assignment: CDR1 MNHEY and CDR2 SVGAGI. CDR3 sequence reads: CASSYLGAHEAFF. Here the CDR3 DNA reads TGTGCCAGCAGTTACCTCGGGGCCCATGAAGCTTTCTTT.

This clonotype was counted ten times or more. V gene TRBV6-6 combines with J gene TRBJ1-1, with 11 bases lining up with TRBD1. The CDR3 is made up of 17 amino acids. The V gene end was trimmed by 2 bases and the J gene end by 3 bases; junction bases not matched to a gene: 8. Germline CDR1 and CDR2: MNHNY and SVGAGI (reference sequence). The CDR3 loop reads CASSYPIQGQGDTEAFF. In nucleotides, the CDR3 is TGTGCCAGCAGTTACCCTATACAGGGACAGGGGGACACTGAAGCTTTCTTT.

This clonotype was seen ten or more times. This chain uses TRBV7-8 with TRBJ2-7; perhaps TRBD2 as D (5 bases). The CDR3 has 12 amino acids. V dropped 5 bases and J dropped 6 bases, with 11 bases sitting between them. Germline lookup yields CDR1 SGHVS and CDR2 FQNEAQ. The CDR3 reads CASSPHGGEQYF. The CDR3 bases are TGTGCCAGCAGCCCGCACGGAGGCGAGCAGTACTTC.

This clonotype was detected a few times. The chain couples TRBV7-6 to TRBJ2-5; 11 nucleotides line up with TRBD2. The germline CDR1 and CDR2 sequences are SGHVS and FNYEAQ. This CDR3 contains 17 residues. Trimming cost V 5 bases and J 3 bases; bases outside gene matches: 11. CDR3 nucleotides: TGTGCCAGCAGCGATAGGAGGCCTAGCGGGGGGAAAGAGACCCAGTACTTC. Its translation: CASSDRRPSGGKETQYF.

This clonotype was detected only a few times. This chain joins TRBV12-3 or TRBV12-4 and TRBJ1-1; D gene uncertain. The CDR3 extends over 14 amino acids. V was shortened by 2 bases and J by 3 bases, with 10 bases between the two germline ends. Written as DNA, the CDR3 is TGTGCCAGCAGTTTACAGGTCGCGTACACTGAAGCTTTCTTT. Protein: CASSLQVAYTEAFF.

This clonotype was detected a few times. The chain joins TRBV27 to TRBJ1-1; 7 bases are a match to TRBD1. Germline loops: CDR1 MNHEY, CDR2 SMNVEV (reference sequence). The junction had 7 bases not matched to a gene; V was cut back by 5 bases and J by 1 base. This CDR3 is 15 amino acids long. Here the CDR3 DNA reads TGTGCCAGCAGTGATTACAGGGGAAGGAACACTGAAGCTTTCTTT. It translates to CASSDYRGRNTEAFF.

This clonotype was seen more than once but under ten times. The chain carries TRBV6-5 and TRBJ1-6; weak D call: TRBD1 (6 bases). The CDR3 is 15 amino acids. Trimming cost V 6 bases and J 5 bases, with 14 bases left between them. From germline, CDR1 is MNHEY and CDR2 SVGAGI. The CDR3: CASRLDSTHNSPLHF. The CDR3 DNA follows: TGTGCCAGCAGATTGGACAGCACACATAATTCACCCCTCCACTTT.

This clonotype came up a few times. V usage is TRBV4-1 and J usage is TRBJ2-2; no clear D gene. The CDR3 runs 18 residues. The V gene's germline CDR1 is MGHRA and CDR2 YSYEKL. Trimming took off 0 bases at V and 1 base at J, with 15 bases between the two ends. CDR3 DNA sequence: TGCGCCAGCAGCCAAGAACCCAGGTGGCAGGAGAACACCGGGGAGCTGTTTTTT. This gives the protein CASSQEPRWQENTGELFF.

This clonotype came up many times. V usage is TRBV11-2 and J usage is TRBJ2-3; D perhaps matches TRBD2 (6 bases). The CDR3 is 12 residues long. The germline V gene has CDR1 SGHAT and CDR2 FQNNGV. The CDR3 nucleotides are TGTGCTAGCGGCGAGACAGCAGATACGCAGTATTTT. Protein: CASGETADTQYF.

In this sample, this clonotype turned up a few times. This CDR3 reads CASSPFPPGYTF. For the CDR3, the DNA is TGTGCCAGCAGTCCCTTTCCTCCTGGCTACACCTTC. The chain is built from TRBV6-1 and TRBJ1-2, with no clear D. Germline CDR1 and CDR2: MNHNS and SASEGT. This CDR3 has 12 residues. The ends were cut back, 5 bases at V and 7 bases at J, with 11 bases in the middle.

This clonotype has only a few counts. The chain carries TRBV20-1 and TRBJ2-7; no clear D. Germline V gives CDR1 DFQATT, CDR2 SNEGSKA (reference sequence). This CDR3 region has 10 residues. The V and J ends lost 4 bases and 2 bases respectively, with 3 bases between them. CDR3 sequence: CSAKTYEQYF. CDR3 nucleotides: TGCAGTGCTAAGACCTACGAGCAGTACTTC.

This clonotype was seen at least ten times. The CDR3 DNA reads as TGTGCCAGCAGTGACTATGACAGCGGCGCGAACACCGGGGAGCTGTTTTTT. The encoded protein is CASSDYDSGANTGELFF. The rearrangement links TRBV6-1 to TRBJ2-2; D may be TRBD1 or TRBD2 (5 bases each). CDR1 and CDR2 from the germline V gene are MNHNS and SASEGT. Trimming shortened V by 3 bases and J by 0 bases, and 14 bases separated the two germline ends. The CDR3 consists of 17 residues.

This clonotype was recorded many times. The gene calls are TRBV7-8 and TRBJ1-6; 8 bases fit TRBD1. The CDR3 runs to 15 residues. Unmatched junction bases numbered 5, after V lost 3 bases and J lost 7 bases. Germline V CDR1 and CDR2: SGHVS, FQNEAQ. In DNA, the CDR3 is TGTGCCAGCAGCTTCCCGGGACAGGCCAATTCACCCCTCCACTTT. It translates to CASSFPGQANSPLHF.

The chain joins TRBV11-2 to TRBJ1-1; the D is unclear. Germline CDR1 and CDR2: SGHAT and FQNNGV. Trimming removed 5 bases from V and 4 bases from J, with 11 bases in between. The CDR3 consists of 13 residues. The CDR3 region has the DNA TGTGCCAGCAGCCGCAATGGGGTCACTGAAGCTTTCTTT. Its translation: CASSRNGVTEAFF.

A few counts support this clonotype. The CDR3 DNA reads TGTGCCAGCAGCTTAGGCCCCACTACCCACTATGGCTACACCTTC. Protein: CASSLGPTTHYGYTF. The V gene is TRBV13, the J gene TRBJ1-2; D gene uncertain. The V end lost 0 bases, the J end lost 3 bases, and 11 bases lay between the germline ends. CDR1 PRHDT and CDR2 FYEKMQ come from the germline V gene (reference sequence). The length of the CDR3 is 15 residues.

At least ten counts were recorded for this clonotype. The rearrangement uses TRBV27 and TRBJ1-5, with no clear D. From germline, CDR1 is MNHEY and CDR2 SMNVEV (reference sequence). V lost 6 bases, J lost 0 bases, and 6 bases lay in between. CDR3 length: 13 amino acids. CDR3 coding DNA: TGTGCCAGCAGGGTGTATAGCAATCAGCCCCAGCATTTT. Amino acids: CASRVYSNQPQHF.

This clonotype was seen repeatedly, ten times or more. This chain links TRBV6-1 with TRBJ2-1, with D hard to call. Looked up from germline, CDR1 is MNHNS and CDR2 is SASEGT. The CDR3 runs 12 residues. The ends were cut back, 5 bases at V and 2 bases at J, with 4 bases in the middle. As DNA, the CDR3 is TGTGCCAGCAGTACACCCTACAATGAGCAGTTCTTC. Translated, it gives CASSTPYNEQFF.

The gene calls are TRBV4-1 and TRBJ2-2; the match to TRBD2 covers 13 bases. Trimming removed 3 bases from V and 4 bases from J; junction bases left unmatched: 5. There are 17 residues in the CDR3. In germline, CDR1 is MGHRA, CDR2 YSYEKL. As DNA, the CDR3 is TGCGCCAGCAGCCAGAGACTAGCGGGAGGTCTCACCGGGGAGCTGTTTTTT. Its translation is CASSQRLAGGLTGELFF.

The chain is built from TRBV5-6 and TRBJ1-2; the D gene is possibly TRBD1 (5 bases). Germline values: CDR1 SGHDT, CDR2 YYEEEE. The CDR3 consists of 15 residues. Trimming took 3 bases from V and 6 from J, leaving 18 bases between them. The CDR3 coding sequence is TGTGCCAGCAGCTGGAGGGGTGAGGCCGCCCATGGCTACACCTTC. This encodes CASSWRGEAAHGYTF.

This clonotype was recorded many times. This chain links TRBV12-3 or TRBV12-4 with TRBJ2-7; D is undetermined. This CDR3 spans 12 amino acids. Trimming stripped 5 bases from V and 4 bases from J, with 9 bases between. The CDR3 loop is CASSKTFYEQYF. In DNA, the CDR3 is TGTGCCAGCAGTAAGACATTTTACGAGCAGTACTTC.

This clonotype has only a few counts. The chain has TRBV28 and TRBJ1-1; 11 bases line up with TRBD1. V shed 6 bases, J shed 0 bases, and the junction held 12 bases outside the gene matches. The germline gives CDR1 MDHEN, CDR2 SYDVKM. CDR3 length: 18 residues. CDR3 nucleotides: TGTGCCAGCAGATGGACAGGGGGCGATTGGGGTATGAACACTGAAGCTTTCTTT. It codes for CASRWTGGDWGMNTEAFF.

This clonotype was seen many times. V is TRBV6-6 and J is TRBJ2-1; 7 nucleotides line up with TRBD1. The trim removed 0 bases at V and 6 bases at J, leaving 11 bases unmatched. Germline lookup yields CDR1 MNHNY and CDR2 SVGAGI (reference sequence). This CDR3 has 17 residues. The CDR3 nucleotides read TGTGCCAGCAGTTACTCCCCTGGGCAGGGGGTAGGCAATGAGCAGTTCTTC. It is translated as CASSYSPGQGVGNEQFF.

Ten or more counts support this clonotype. This sequence joins TRBV25-1 and TRBJ2-1; 14 bases align to TRBD2. With V trimmed by 8 bases and J by 7 bases, 4 bases remained unmatched. CDR1 is MGHDK, CDR2 SYGVNS, per germline. The CDR3 covers 14 residues. The CDR3: CASHGTSGSNEQFF. The CDR3 DNA reads TGTGCCAGCCATGGGACTAGCGGGAGTAATGAGCAGTTCTTC. The whole variable domain, filled in from reference TRBV25-1 and TRBJ2-1, reads EADIYQTPRYLVIGTGKKITLECSQTMGHDKMYWYQQDPGMELHLIHYSYGVNSTEKGDLSSESTVSRIRTEHFPLTLESARPSHTSQYLCASHGTSGSNEQFFGPGTRLTVL.

The chain uses TRBV30 and TRBJ1-6, with unresolved D. In germline, CDR1 is GTSNPN, CDR2 SVGIG (reference sequence). CDR3 length equals 13 residues. The CDR3 reads CGSGSSYNSPLHF. The CDR3 coding sequence is TGTGGCTCCGGGAGCTCCTATAATTCACCCCTCCACTTT.

This clonotype was picked up many times. The chain employs TRBV7-2 and TRBJ2-7; possible D gene TRBD2, 5 bases. Germline lookup yields CDR1 SGHTA and CDR2 FQGNSA. This CDR3 is 17 amino acids long. The V end was cut by 3 bases, the J end by 2 bases, with 20 bases between. In DNA form, the CDR3 reads TGTGCCAGCAGCTTCGCCCCGATGCGGGTGGGCCCCTACGAGCAGTACTTC. This gives the protein CASSFAPMRVGPYEQYF.

This clonotype was seen ten or more times. The chain is built from TRBV24-1 and TRBJ2-3, with 7 bases identical to TRBD2. The V gene's germline CDR1 is KGHDR and CDR2 SFDVKD. This CDR3 is 17 amino acids long. V shed 3 bases, J shed 5 bases, and the junction held 13 bases outside the gene matches. The CDR3 DNA follows: TGTGCCACCAGTGATGCGACTAGCCCCTCTGATGTAGATACGCAGTATTTT. This gives the protein CATSDATSPSDVDTQYF.

The chain combines TRBV30 with TRBJ2-7; 7 bases agree with TRBD1. Germline assignment: CDR1 GTSNPN and CDR2 SVGIG (reference sequence). This CDR3 contains 14 residues. Trimming at V came to 2 bases and at J to 4 bases, leaving 8 bases not matched to a gene. The CDR3 sequence is CAWSSAGGPYEQYF. The CDR3 region has the DNA TGTGCCTGGAGTTCGGCAGGGGGTCCGTACGAGCAGTACTTC.